The present T cell receptor (beta chain) was sequenced within a study of T cell responses to AZD1222 COVID-19 vaccine. Study conclusions and caveats: The breadth and depth of Spike-specific TCRs increased once two AZD1222 doses had been given. Samples come after the peak T cell response, not at day 14. Clonal diversity may have been underestimated, and the donors were mostly white British, with more females than males. Regions 160-218 and 743-854 dominated among vaccine-associated CD4 TCRs spanning spike.

Assay used: immunoSEQ multiplex PCR; TCRdb lists only in-frame clones, some missing. This table holds some 100,000 clones, about 88% found once. Turning to this clone: The antigen remains unidentified.

The CDR3 consists of 15 residues. Germline loops: CDR1 LNHNV, CDR2 YYDKDF (reference sequence). V was shortened by 0 bases and J by 6 bases, with 11 bases between the two germline ends. The V gene is TRBV15, the J gene TRBJ1-4, with D uncertain. The receptor was derived from an adult in good health. This material consisted of peripheral blood, taken on day 0 of AZD1222 vaccination. The CDR3 sequence is CATSREKGGHEKLFF. As DNA, the CDR3 is TGTGCCACCAGCAGAGAAAAGGGAGGCCATGAAAAACTGTTTTTT. Full variable domain (remainder filled in from reference TRBV15 and TRBJ1-4): DAMVIQNPRYQVTQFGKPVTLSCSQTLNHNVMYWYQQKSSQAPKLLFHYYDKDFNNEADTPDNFQSRRPNTSFCFLDIRSPGLGDTAMYLCATSREKGGHEKLFFGSGTQLSVL.